The 14 T cell receptor beta chains given below trace back to one sample, sequenced in a study of T cell responses to AZD1222 COVID-19 vaccine. Produced via immunoSEQ multiplex PCR; TCRdb's table is partial and in-frame only. Of 100,000 to 120,000 clones listed, more than 75% were seen once; the top ten hold approximately 5.1%. Specimen: peripheral blood, collected on day 0 of AZD1222 vaccination. These receptors were collected from an adult in good health.

The V gene is TRBV10-3, the J gene TRBJ1-2; D unclear. Germline V gene data show CDR1 as ENHRY and CDR2 as SYGVKD. This CDR3 region has 14 residues. The ends were cut back, 5 bases at V and 3 bases at J, with 13 bases in the middle. The CDR3 nucleotides are TGTGCCATCAGTCCTGGCCAGGAGTACTATGGCTACACCTTC. Translated: CAISPGQEYYGYTF.

CDR3 sequence (DNA): TGCGCCAGTAACCCTGGACTAGCGGGGTGGAACACCGGGGAGCTGTTTTTT. Its protein product is CASNPGLAGWNTGELFF. This sequence joins TRBV5-1 and TRBJ2-2; 12 positions agree with TRBD2. CDR1 and CDR2 from the germline V gene are SGHRS and YFSETQ. This CDR3 comprises 17 residues. V dropped 8 bases and J dropped 1; count of bases not matched to a gene: 9.

The chain uses TRBV2 and TRBJ1-3; maybe TRBD1 (6 bases). Germline V gene data show CDR1 as SNHLY and CDR2 as FYNNEI. The CDR3 loop spans 17 amino acids. The ends were cut back, 2 bases at V and 4 bases at J, with 18 bases in the middle. In DNA form, the CDR3 reads TGTGCCAGCAGTGAATCGCCCACAGGGCTCGGAGGAAACACCATATATTTT. Protein: CASSESPTGLGGNTIYF. The variable domain in full, with the rest retrieved from reference TRBV2 and TRBJ1-3, is EPEVTQTPSHQVTQMGQEVILRCVPISNHLYFYWYRQILGQKVEFLVSFYNNEISEKSEIFDDQFSVERPDGSNFTLKIRSTKLEDSAMYFCASSESPTGLGGNTIYFGEGSWLTVV.

This clone has just a few counts. The genes are TRBV4-2 and TRBJ1-3; a possible D gene is TRBD1 (5 bases). The V gene's germline CDR1 is LGHNA and CDR2 YNFKEQ. The V and J ends lost 0 bases and 0 bases respectively, with 12 bases between them. CDR3 size: 17 residues. CDR3: CASSQDWWGTSGNTIYF. The CDR3 DNA is TGTGCCAGCAGCCAAGATTGGTGGGGGACCTCTGGAAACACCATATATTTT.

The chain employs TRBV5-1 and TRBJ1-2, with a weak D call TRBD1 (5 bases). V was trimmed by 0 bases and J by 9 bases, leaving 9 bases between them. Germline CDR1 SGHRS, CDR2 YFSETQ. This CDR3 is 12 amino acids long. The CDR3 coding sequence is TGCGCCAGCAGCTTGGAGGGGCCACGCTACACCTTC. Translated, it gives CASSLEGPRYTF.

Concerning this clone: The junction differs from germline at one of its ends, possibly a read error. This rearrangement joins TRBV7-6 to TRBJ2-7; a possible D gene is TRBD2 (5 bases). CDR1 is SGHVS, CDR2 FNYEAQ, per germline. This CDR3 is 11 amino acids long. CDR3 in amino acids: CASSLTPGETF. In DNA form, the CDR3 reads TGTGCCAGCAGTTTGACACCCGGGGAAACCTTC.

The J gene is TRBJ1-2, the V gene TRBV20-1; the D gene is possibly TRBD1 (6 bases). V was cut by 3 bases and J by 8 bases, with 19 bases left in between. CDR3 length equals 14 residues. Germline V gives CDR1 DFQATT, CDR2 SNEGSKA (reference sequence). CDR3: CSASRTAASLGYTF. CDR3 sequence (DNA): TGCAGTGCTAGTAGGACAGCGGCCTCTTTGGGCTACACCTTC.

J is TRBJ1-2 and V is TRBV5-1; 8 nucleotides align to TRBD1. The CDR3 is 14 amino acids. V shed 2 bases and J 6 bases; nucleotides not matched to a gene: 6. Germline values: CDR1 SGHRS, CDR2 YFSETQ. The CDR3 here is CASSFGQGADGYTF. CDR3 bases: TGCGCCAGCAGCTTCGGGCAGGGGGCTGATGGCTACACCTTC.

The chain joins TRBV12-5 to TRBJ1-2, with D possibly TRBD1 on 5 matching bases. CDR1 and CDR2 (germline): LGHNT, FRNRAP. Trimming removed 1 base at V and 4 bases at J, with 19 bases between. The CDR3 consists of 17 residues. This CDR3 reads CASGLDSLGTYIYGYTF. The CDR3 coding sequence is TGTGCTAGTGGTTTGGACTCTCTCGGGACGTACATCTATGGCTACACCTTC. The variable domain in full, completed from reference TRBV12-5 and TRBJ1-2, reads DARVTQTPRHKVTEMGQEVTMRCQPILGHNTVFWYRQTMMQGLELLAYFRNRAPLDDSGMPKDRFSAEMPDATLATLKIQPSEPRDSAVYFCASGLDSLGTYIYGYTFGSGTRLTVV.

The chain is built from TRBV7-6 and TRBJ2-6; tentatively, D is TRBD1 or TRBD2 (6 bases each). Germline CDR1 SGHVS, CDR2 FNYEAQ. The CDR3 sequence is 19 residues long. V was pared by 3 bases and J by 0 bases, with 18 bases between. DNA of the CDR3: TGTGCCAGCAGCTTTTATTTCCCGCGGGGACACTCTGGGGCCAACGTCCTGACTTTC. Its protein is CASSFYFPRGHSGANVLTF.

The chain uses TRBV5-1 and TRBJ2-5, with D perhaps matching TRBD2 (6 bases). V lost 0 bases and J 7 bases, leaving 16 bases between the germline ends. Germline values: CDR1 SGHRS, CDR2 YFSETQ. CDR3 size: 15 residues. CDR3 loop: CASSLEIVGRGTQYF. In DNA, the CDR3 is TGCGCCAGCAGCTTGGAGATTGTGGGGCGGGGGACCCAGTACTTC.

V and J are TRBV5-4 and TRBJ2-7, with 8 nucleotides matching TRBD1. V gave up 0 bases and J gave up 6 bases; unmatched junction bases: 5. CDR1 is SGHNT and CDR2 is YYREEE in the germline V gene (reference sequence). The CDR3 runs 14 residues. The chain's CDR3 is CASSLGQGATEQYF. The CDR3, as DNA: TGTGCCAGCAGCTTGGGGCAGGGGGCGACCGAGCAGTACTTC. Using reference TRBV5-4 and TRBJ2-7 for the parts outside the CDR3, the full variable domain is ETGVTQSPTHLIKTRGQQVTLRCSSQSGHNTVSWYQQALGQGPQFIFQYYREEENGRGNFPPRFSGLQFPNYSSELNVNALELDDSALYLCASSLGQGATEQYFGPGTRLTVT.

The rearrangement links TRBV6-5 to TRBJ1-3; 9 nucleotides align to TRBD1. The CDR3 has 15 amino acids. Germline trimming cut 8 bases from V and 0 bases from J; bases unmatched to any gene: 5. Looked up from germline, CDR1 is MNHEY and CDR2 is SVGAGI. The DNA for the CDR3 is TGTGCCAGCTACGACAGGGGGGACTCTGGAAACACCATATATTTT. Residues: CASYDRGDSGNTIYF.

CDR3 nucleotide sequence: TGTGCCAGCAGCTTGGCCTGGACAGGGCTCCCCGGGGAGCTGTTTTTT. Protein sequence: CASSLAWTGLPGELFF. The rearrangement links TRBV5-5 to TRBJ2-2; 8 bases agree with TRBD1. Germline CDR1 and CDR2: SGHKS and YYEKEE (reference sequence). Losses at the gene ends were 0 bases for V and 6 bases for J; bases not matched to a gene: 7. The CDR3 runs to 16 residues.